This TCR beta chain was sequenced in a study of shared clonotypes between healthy human individuals. The study, taken as a whole, reports: A handful of donors held 4.5% to 5% of naive CD4 clonotypes in common. The study generally estimated greater richness for naive than memory subsets.

The V end was cut by 0 bases, the J end by 3 bases, with 9 bases between. Germline CDR1 reads GTSNPN; CDR2 reads SVGIG (reference sequence). This CDR3 is 13 amino acids long. The table came from immunoSEQ multiplex PCR; TCRdb's copy has only in-frame clones and leaves some out. This table holds about 640,000 clones, around 72% found once. In its sample, this clone was seen once. Its antigen is unidentified. The sample taken for sequencing was memory CD4+ T cells sorted from blood. The sample's subset: CD45RA-negative fraction. This chain links TRBV30 with TRBJ2-7; D call uncertain. This receptor was obtained from a woman aged 25 to 45 in good health. The CDR3 sequence is CAWSVNLGYEQYF. For the CDR3, the DNA is TGTGCCTGGAGTGTCAATCTGGGCTACGAGCAGTACTTC.